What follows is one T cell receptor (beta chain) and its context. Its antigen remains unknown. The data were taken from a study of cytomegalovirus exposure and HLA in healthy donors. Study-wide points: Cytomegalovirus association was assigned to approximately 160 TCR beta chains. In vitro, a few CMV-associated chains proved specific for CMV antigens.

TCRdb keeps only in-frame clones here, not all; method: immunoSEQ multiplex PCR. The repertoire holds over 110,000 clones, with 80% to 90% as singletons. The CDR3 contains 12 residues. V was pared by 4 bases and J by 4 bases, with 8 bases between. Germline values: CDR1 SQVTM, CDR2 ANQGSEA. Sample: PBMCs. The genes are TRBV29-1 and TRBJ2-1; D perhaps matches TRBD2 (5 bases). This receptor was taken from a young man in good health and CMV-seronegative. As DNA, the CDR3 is TGCAGCGTTGTGGGAGATTACAATGAGCAGTTCTTC. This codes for CSVVGDYNEQFF.